The entry below describes one TCR beta chain. The antigen remains undetermined. PCR amplification relied on 60 Vbeta primers (plus 13 Jbeta primers). Profiled with immunoSEQ multiplex PCR; TCRdb holds only in-frame clones, not every one. The table includes 95,000 to 150,000 clones, around three quarters detected once. The CDR3 sequence is 15 residues long. Per the germline V gene, CDR1 is SGHNT and CDR2 is YENEEA. This entry is derived from a study of cytomegalovirus exposure and HLA in healthy donors. About the research overall: Early released data had about 80 million unique TCRs, all coming from HLA-typed donors. The Caucasian-associated ancestry cluster held around four fifths of 350 to 450 genotyped donors.

Study conclusions and caveats: Several of the most significant clusters appeared linked to common viral pathogens, based on a later analysis. HLA-A and HLA-B allele assignments for most subjects were reportedly predicted accurately using TCR beta sequences.

The sequence came from a woman aged 60-75 years in good health and CMV-seropositive. Sample: PBMCs. This chain links TRBV11-3 with TRBJ2-5; 10 positions agree with TRBD2. The tail of the sequence fits TRBJ2-7 better, so the J call may be wrong. The CDR3 bases are TGTGCCAGCAGCTTAGGCCTAGCGGGAGTAAACGAGCAGTACTTC. Protein product: CASSLGLAGVNEQYF.